These 21 T cell receptor beta chains originate from one sample sequenced in a study of cytomegalovirus exposure and HLA in healthy donors. Vbeta (60) and Jbeta (13) primers were used in the PCR. Some clones are missing from TCRdb's copy, which holds only in-frame ones; the method was immunoSEQ multiplex PCR. Altogether about 130,000 clones are present, about 79% being singletons, with the ten largest covering approximately 1.8%. Sequences were obtained from PBMCs. The source of these receptors is a female donor in good health and CMV-seropositive.

V and J are TRBV7-9 and TRBJ2-3; tentatively, D is TRBD2 (7 bases). The CDR3 sequence is 16 residues long. V lost 1 base and J lost 0, with 11 bases in between. Germline-derived CDR1 and CDR2 are SEHNR and FQNEAQ (reference sequence). The chain's CDR3 is CASSLVKGGSTDTQYF. CDR3 DNA: TGTGCCAGCAGCTTAGTTAAGGGGGGGAGCACAGATACGCAGTATTTT.

V gene TRBV5-4 combines with J gene TRBJ2-7; 7 bases line up with TRBD2. Germline V gene data show CDR1 as SGHNT and CDR2 as YYREEE (reference sequence). There are 15 residues in the CDR3. V was pared by 2 bases and J by 0 bases, with 5 bases of the junction left unmatched. CDR3 amino acids: CASSLSSGASYEQYF. CDR3 DNA: TGTGCCAGCAGCTTATCAAGCGGGGCCTCCTACGAGCAGTACTTC.

The rearrangement joins TRBV7-3 to TRBJ2-5, with 8 positions matching TRBD1. Germline lookup yields CDR1 SGHTA and CDR2 FQGTGA. This CDR3 has 13 residues. V gave up 3 bases and J gave up 4 bases; unmatched junction bases: 1. The CDR3: CASSFRGPETQYF. CDR3 in DNA: TGTGCCAGCAGCTTCAGGGGGCCAGAGACCCAGTACTTC.

The chain employs TRBV2 and TRBJ1-1; TRBD1 matches 10 bases. Trimming at V came to 6 bases and at J to 5 bases, leaving 9 bases not matched to a gene. Per the germline V gene, CDR1 is SNHLY and CDR2 is FYNNEI. The CDR3 is made up of 15 amino acids. The CDR3: CASRPDRGRETEAFF. In DNA form, the CDR3 reads TGTGCCAGCAGACCCGACAGGGGGCGAGAGACTGAAGCTTTCTTT.

The rearrangement uses TRBV15 and TRBJ1-2; D is uncertain. This CDR3 contains 15 residues. V lost 0 bases and J 7 bases, leaving 15 bases between the germline ends. Per germline, CDR1 LNHNV and CDR2 YYDKDF (reference sequence). CDR3 loop: CATSRDPRLGFGYTF. Written as DNA, the CDR3 is TGTGCCACCAGCAGAGATCCTCGACTTGGGTTTGGCTACACCTTC.

This clone has only one observation. The chain has TRBV19 and TRBJ1-1, with D perhaps matching TRBD1 (6 bases). Germline V gene data show CDR1 as LNHDA and CDR2 as SQIVND (reference sequence). The CDR3 is 13 amino acids. V lost 7 bases, J lost 3 bases, and 12 bases lay in between. The CDR3 nucleotides are TGTGCCAGTAAACGAGGGGGGGACACTGAAGCTTTCTTT. Its translation is CASKRGGDTEAFF.

This sequence joins TRBV6-5 and TRBJ1-2, with 8 bases identical to TRBD1. The trim removed 0 bases at V and 6 bases at J, leaving 6 bases unmatched. The CDR3 has 15 amino acids. Germline values: CDR1 MNHEY, CDR2 SVGAGI. CDR3 DNA sequence: TGTGCCAGCAGTTACTCGTTCCAGGGGGCTGATGGCTACACCTTC. As protein: CASSYSFQGADGYTF.

The genes are TRBV10-1 and TRBJ2-3, with a weak D call TRBD2 (6 bases). This CDR3 is built from 11 residues. Germline V gives CDR1 WNHNN, CDR2 SYGVQD (reference sequence). The CDR3 coding sequence is TGCGATGGCGGGATGGCGGATACGCAGTATTTT. It specifies CDGGMADTQYF.

This clone has only a few counts. The chain couples TRBV4-1 to TRBJ2-1; 7 nucleotides agree with TRBD2. The CDR3 extends over 16 amino acids. Looked up from germline, CDR1 is MGHRA and CDR2 is YSYEKL. The V gene end was trimmed by 1 base and the J gene end by 4 bases; junction bases not matched to a gene: 7. The CDR3 DNA reads TGCGCCAGCAGCCAAGCGTTACTAGCGAAGTACAATGAGCAGTTCTTC. Protein sequence: CASSQALLAKYNEQFF.

J is TRBJ2-5 and V is TRBV7-9; D is possibly TRBD2 (6 bases). The J call may be mistaken, given a closer DNA end match to TRBJ2-7. The CDR3 totals 13 residues. Germline V gene data show CDR1 as SEHNR and CDR2 as FQNEAQ (reference sequence). The CDR3 loop is CASTGGFTYEQYF. DNA of the CDR3: TGTGCCAGCACTGGGGGGTTCACCTACGAGCAGTACTTC.

This clone showed up just a few times. The chain uses TRBV14 and TRBJ2-7; a possible D gene is TRBD2 (5 bases). Per germline, CDR1 SGHDN and CDR2 FVKESK. The V end lost 4 bases, the J end lost 5 bases, and 9 bases lay between the germline ends. This CDR3 spans 12 amino acids. DNA for the CDR3: TGTGCCAGCAGCCCTACTAGAGACGAGCAGTACTTC. Protein: CASSPTRDEQYF.

This clone was seen once. This chain uses TRBV9 with TRBJ1-4; D gene unclear. V was clipped by 3 bases and J by 4 bases, with 19 bases between them. Germline CDR1 and CDR2: SGDLS and YYNGEE. CDR3 size: 17 residues. CDR3 sequence reads: CASSGEFGPANNEKLFF. The DNA for the CDR3 is TGTGCCAGCAGCGGAGAATTTGGGCCGGCCAATAATGAAAAACTGTTTTTT.

The chain combines TRBV4-1 with TRBJ2-7, with 7 bases aligning to TRBD1. The trim removed 0 bases at V and 3 bases at J, leaving 2 bases unmatched. The CDR3 is 14 residues long. Germline V gene data show CDR1 as MGHRA and CDR2 as YSYEKL. CDR3 sequence reads: CASSQDPGGYEQYF. CDR3 nucleotide sequence: TGCGCCAGCAGCCAAGATCCAGGGGGCTACGAGCAGTACTTC.

The chain joins TRBV5-4 to TRBJ2-3; 7 bases match TRBD2. Germline CDR1 reads SGHNT; CDR2 reads YYREEE (reference sequence). V lost 1 base and J lost 4; bases outside the gene matches: 9. This CDR3 contains 16 residues. The CDR3 DNA follows: TGTGCCAGCAGCTTGCTTGAGCGGGGTGCGGCAGATACGCAGTATTTT. It translates to CASSLLERGAADTQYF.

The gene calls are TRBV7-7 and TRBJ2-2, with 8 bases identical to TRBD2. V gave up 5 bases and J gave up 5 bases; unmatched junction bases: 7. The CDR3 has 15 amino acids. From germline, CDR1 is SSHAT and CDR2 FNYEAQ (reference sequence). CDR3 in DNA: TGTGCCAGCAGCCCGCCGGGGGGGGGAACCGGGGAGCTGTTTTTT. It yields the protein CASSPPGGGTGELFF.

The V call is TRBV27, the J call TRBJ1-1; D is unclear. V was clipped by 3 bases and J by 3 bases, with 8 bases between them. The CDR3 is 13 amino acids. Germline-derived CDR1 and CDR2 are MNHEY and SMNVEV (reference sequence). The CDR3 DNA is TGTGCCAGCAGTTTGTTTATGTACACTGAAGCTTTCTTT. Its translation: CASSLFMYTEAFF.

The chain couples TRBV6-6 to TRBJ2-2; 7 nucleotides match TRBD1. CDR1 MNHNY and CDR2 SVGAGI come from the germline V gene (reference sequence). The J segment lost 7 bases and the V segment lost 6 bases, leaving 8 bases of the junction unmatched. The CDR3 sequence is 14 residues long. CDR3 coding DNA: TGTGCCAGCAGACCAACAGGGGCCGGCGGGGAGCTGTTTTTT. The encoded protein is CASRPTGAGGELFF.

The V and J genes are TRBV7-9 and TRBJ2-5; perhaps TRBD1 as D (6 bases). The J call is doubtful: the DNA matches TRBJ2-7 better. CDR1 SEHNR and CDR2 FQNEAQ come from the germline V gene (reference sequence). The CDR3 length is 16 residues. The CDR3 nucleotides are TGTGCCAGCAGCCCTCCGCAAGGACAGAGAGCCTACGAGCAGTACTTC. As protein: CASSPPQGQRAYEQYF.

Only a few counts were recorded for this clone. The chain is built from TRBV5-1 and TRBJ2-1; weak D call: TRBD2 (6 bases). V was cut by 0 bases and J by 9 bases, with 16 bases left in between. The CDR3 is made up of 15 amino acids. CDR1 and CDR2 (germline): SGHRS, YFSETQ. CDR3: CASSLALASTSEQFF. CDR3 in DNA: TGCGCCAGCAGCTTGGCACTAGCAAGTACAAGTGAGCAGTTCTTC.

This clone occurred a few times. The V and J genes are TRBV13 and TRBJ2-3; 9 bases are a match to TRBD2. The CDR3 spans 19 residues. V shed 3 bases and J 4 bases; nucleotides not matched to a gene: 17. The germline V gene has CDR1 PRHDT and CDR2 FYEKMQ (reference sequence). DNA for the CDR3: TGTGCCAGCAGCTTCGTTTCTAGCGGGAAGGGTGGGAGGCCAGATACGCAGTATTTT. This encodes CASSFVSSGKGGRPDTQYF. The full variable domain, completed using reference TRBV13 and TRBJ2-3, is AAGVIQSPRHLIKEKRETATLKCYPIPRHDTVYWYQQGPGQDPQFLISFYEKMQSDKGSIPDRFSAQQFSDYHSELNMSSLELGDSALYFCASSFVSSGKGGRPDTQYFGPGTRLTVL.

The V and J genes are TRBV9 and TRBJ1-3; the match to TRBD1 covers 7 bases. The ends lost 5 bases at V and 2 bases at J; junction bases unmatched: 4. Germline CDR1 SGDLS, CDR2 YYNGEE. The CDR3 runs to 14 residues. The CDR3 is CASSTTGAGNTIYF. As DNA, the CDR3 is TGTGCCAGCAGTACTACAGGGGCTGGAAACACCATATATTTT.